A single sample is the source of the 17 T cell receptor beta chains below, sequenced in a study of T cells in Graves' hyperthyroidism and ophthalmopathy. Amplified TCR beta CDR3 regions derived from RNA transcripts. In the first-round RT-PCR of the TCR CDR3, the HTBI primer set was used. TCRdb fed the multiplex PCR reads into MiXCR, producing one record per CDR3 protein. The sample lists 370,000 or so distinct CDR3 sequences, roughly 14% occurring once. Sequencing input: blood. The receptors come from a man aged 25 to 40 with Graves' hyperthyroidism that later progressed to Graves' ophthalmopathy.

In its sample, this clonotype was seen many times. This chain joins TRBV28 and TRBJ2-3; 11 positions agree with TRBD2. With 8 bases clipped from V and 3 bases from J, the junction kept 7 bases outside the gene matches. Germline V gene lookup returns CDR1 MDHEN and CDR2 SYDVKM. The CDR3 spans 15 residues. CDR3 sequence: CASSVSGGGTDTQYF. The CDR3 coding sequence is TGTGCCAGCTCAGTTAGCGGGGGGGGAACAGATACGCAGTATTTT.

The V gene is TRBV5-1, the J gene TRBJ1-6; D remains ambiguous. The CDR3 loop spans 14 amino acids. Trimming left V 2 bases short and J 8 bases short, with 11 bases between. CDR1 SGHRS and CDR2 YFSETQ come from the germline V gene. As DNA, the CDR3 is TGCGCCAGCAGCTTAGCGGGAAAAGATTCACCCCTCCACTTT. It specifies CASSLAGKDSPLHF.

This clonotype was counted many times. The gene calls are TRBV20-1 and TRBJ2-7; possible D gene TRBD2, 6 bases. The V gene lost 3 bases and the J gene lost 1 base, with 7 bases spanning the gap. CDR1 DFQATT and CDR2 SNEGSKA come from the germline V gene (reference sequence). CDR3 length: 12 residues. Here the CDR3 reads CSASGGSYEQYF. The CDR3 DNA reads TGCAGTGCTAGCGGGGGTTCCTACGAGCAGTACTTC.

There are a few counts of this clonotype. This chain links TRBV5-5 with TRBJ1-6, with 7 bases that match TRBD1. This CDR3 has 15 residues. In germline, CDR1 is SGHKS, CDR2 YYEKEE (reference sequence). The V segment lost 1 base and the J segment 3 bases; nucleotides outside the gene matches: 1. The CDR3 region has the DNA TGTGCCAGCAGCTTGCCAGGGGGCTATAATTCACCCCTCCACTTT. This sequence encodes CASSLPGGYNSPLHF.

This clonotype was seen a few times. The J gene is TRBJ2-5, the V gene TRBV5-4; 8 bases match TRBD2. The junction had 8 bases not matched to a gene; V was cut back by 0 bases and J by 4 bases. This CDR3 region has 16 residues. Germline CDR1 and CDR2: SGHNT and YYREEE (reference sequence). The CDR3 DNA follows: TGTGCCAGCAGCTTGGCCTCAGCGGGGGCGGGAGAGACCCAGTACTTC. The encoded protein is CASSLASAGAGETQYF.

The V gene is TRBV14, the J gene TRBJ2-1, with a weak D call TRBD2 (5 bases). In germline, CDR1 is SGHDN, CDR2 FVKESK. The CDR3 length is 19 residues. The V gene lost 0 bases and the J gene lost 0 bases, with 18 bases spanning the gap. The CDR3 is CASSQDPEGSFYSYNEQFF. The CDR3 DNA follows: TGTGCCAGCAGCCAAGACCCCGAAGGGAGCTTTTACTCCTACAATGAGCAGTTCTTC.

This clonotype showed up just a few times. This chain connects TRBV4-1 to TRBJ2-5; the D gene is possibly TRBD2 (5 bases). The CDR3 runs to 16 residues. V lost 0 bases and J lost 1, with 12 bases in between. Germline V CDR1 and CDR2: MGHRA, YSYEKL. The CDR3, as DNA: TGCGCCAGCAGCCAAGAGGGGTTGGGGAGCCAAGAGACCCAGTACTTC. Encoded protein: CASSQEGLGSQETQYF.

This clonotype was recorded at least ten times. The rearrangement links TRBV30 to TRBJ2-1; D may be TRBD1 or TRBD2 (5 bases each). The CDR3 runs 14 residues. V lost 5 bases to trimming and J lost 0 bases, with 11 bases between them. CDR1 GTSNPN and CDR2 SVGIG come from the germline V gene (reference sequence). The CDR3 coding sequence is TGTGCCTGGGGGACGAAGAGCTCCTACAATGAGCAGTTCTTC. The encoded protein is CAWGTKSSYNEQFF.

The chain recombines TRBV20-1 with TRBJ2-7; 7 bases align to TRBD1. This CDR3 comprises 13 residues. From germline, CDR1 is DFQATT and CDR2 SNEGSKA (reference sequence). J lost 1 base, V lost 2 bases, and 2 bases had no gene match. The CDR3 spells CSARQGESYEQYF. The CDR3 coding sequence is TGCAGTGCTAGACAGGGGGAGTCCTACGAGCAGTACTTC.

This clonotype was picked up a small number of times. The chain couples TRBV5-1 to TRBJ2-3; the D is unclear. Per germline, CDR1 SGHRS and CDR2 YFSETQ. The V end lost 1 base, the J end lost 0 bases, and 6 bases lay between the germline ends. The CDR3 is 14 residues long. The CDR3 region has the DNA TGCGCCAGCAGCTTGTTTCTCAGCACAGATACGCAGTATTTT. The encoded protein is CASSLFLSTDTQYF.

This clonotype was observed a single time. A single base separates this from a much larger clone, so it may be a read error. V is TRBV28 and J is TRBJ2-5, with D tentatively TRBD1 or TRBD2 (5 bases each). The germline V and J ends were trimmed by 11 bases and 5 bases, with 18 bases remaining between them. This CDR3 contains 13 residues. Germline assignment: CDR1 MDHEN and CDR2 SYDVKM. In DNA form, the CDR3 reads TGTGCCGCCCAGACAGAGGGCAGGGAGACCCAGTACTTC. It codes for CAAQTEGRETQYF.

This clonotype showed up just a few times. V gene TRBV9 combines with J gene TRBJ2-3; TRBD2 matches at 7 bases. This CDR3 has 14 amino acids. Germline trimming cut 4 bases from V and 5 bases from J; bases unmatched to any gene: 7. Germline V gene lookup returns CDR1 SGDLS and CDR2 YYNGEE. The CDR3 reads CASSQTSVGDTQYF. The CDR3 DNA sequence: TGTGCCAGCAGCCAAACTAGCGTTGGAGATACGCAGTATTTT. The whole variable domain, filled in from reference TRBV9 and TRBJ2-3, reads DSGVTQTPKHLITATGQRVTLRCSPRSGDLSVYWYQQSLDQGLQFLIQYYNGEERAKGNILERFSAQQFPDLHSELNLSSLELGDSALYFCASSQTSVGDTQYFGPGTRLTVL.

J is TRBJ1-5 and V is TRBV7-9, with TRBD1 matching over 10 bases. This CDR3 region has 16 residues. Losses at the gene ends were 11 bases for V and 5 bases for J; bases not matched to a gene: 15. Germline V gene lookup returns CDR1 SEHNR and CDR2 FQNEAQ (reference sequence). The CDR3 region has the DNA TGTGCCTCAGCCCAAAGACAGGGGGCGGTGGATCAGCCCCAGCATTTT. This codes for CASAQRQGAVDQPQHF.

This clonotype was seen only a few times. The chain combines TRBV6-1 with TRBJ2-1; D not resolved. V was clipped by 8 bases and J by 0 bases, with 11 bases between them. The CDR3 loop spans 14 amino acids. Per the germline V gene, CDR1 is MNHNS and CDR2 is SASEGT. CDR3: CASSELSSYNEQFF. CDR3 nucleotides: TGTGCCAGCTCGGAGTTAAGCTCCTACAATGAGCAGTTCTTC.

This clonotype was found many times. The rearrangement joins TRBV28 to TRBJ2-3; tentatively, D is TRBD1 (5 bases). The CDR3 runs 16 residues. The V gene lost 2 bases and the J gene lost 0 bases, with 12 bases spanning the gap. Germline CDR1 reads MDHEN; CDR2 reads SYDVKM. CDR3 in DNA: TGTGCCAGCAGTTTAAGAGGACGGACAAGCACAGATACGCAGTATTTT. Translating gives CASSLRGRTSTDTQYF.

This clonotype was seen only a few times. J is TRBJ1-6 and V is TRBV3-1, with 7 bases identical to TRBD1. The CDR3 contains 15 residues. Germline loops: CDR1 LGHDT, CDR2 YNNKEL (reference sequence). Trimming cost V 4 bases and J 6 bases; bases outside gene matches: 6. In DNA, the CDR3 is TGTGCCAGCAGCCTGCCGGGACAGCTTAATTCACCCCTCCACTTT. Its protein is CASSLPGQLNSPLHF. The full variable domain, with the rest looked up from reference TRBV3-1 and TRBJ1-6, is DTAVSQTPKYLVTQMGNDKSIKCEQNLGHDTMYWYKQDSKKFLKIMFSYNNKELIINETVPNRFSPKSPDKAHLNLHINSLELGDSAVYFCASSLPGQLNSPLHFGNGTRLTVT.

This clonotype was observed a few times. V and J are TRBV7-8 and TRBJ1-6; D is perhaps TRBD1 (5 bases). From germline, CDR1 is SGHVS and CDR2 FQNEAQ. This CDR3 is built from 14 residues. Trimming stripped 1 base from V and 6 bases from J, with 7 bases between. The CDR3, as DNA: TGTGCCAGCAGCTTAGAGGGGCTTAATTCACCCCTCCACTTT. Residues: CASSLEGLNSPLHF.